These 16 T cell receptor beta chains came from one sample sequenced in a study of control samples from healthy donors and cancer patients. Repertoires were generated with immunoSEQ multiplex PCR, while TCRdb's copy carries only in-frame clones and drops some. This table holds tens of thousands of clones, roughly 91% found once. Sequenced input: PBMCs. All receptors derive from a man aged 50-59 years with lung cancer.

The chain carries TRBV6-2 or TRBV6-3 and TRBJ2-7; D might be TRBD1 (6 bases). The CDR3 is 15 residues long. V was pared by 4 bases and J by 1 base, with 14 bases between. Germline V lookup: CDR1 MNHEY, CDR2 SVGEGT. The CDR3 bases are TGTGCCAGCAGTTTACCGGGGACATTATCCTACGAGCAGTACTTC. Amino acids: CASSLPGTLSYEQYF.

This clone is a singleton in its sample. The DNA for the CDR3 is TGTGCCATCAGTGAGTCCCCAGTTTCGGGGGGCCTGAACACTGAAGCTTTCTTT. Its translation: CAISESPVSGGLNTEAFF. The rearrangement joins TRBV10-3 to TRBJ1-1, with D perhaps matching TRBD1 (6 bases). This CDR3 region has 18 residues. Looked up from germline, CDR1 is ENHRY and CDR2 is SYGVKD. V was shortened by 0 bases and J by 0 bases, with 17 bases between the two germline ends.

The rearrangement uses TRBV7-3 and TRBJ2-5, with D maybe TRBD2 (7 bases). V gave up 2 bases and J gave up 4 bases, with 11 bases separating them. The CDR3 loop spans 14 amino acids. Germline CDR1 and CDR2: SGHTA and FQGTGA. The CDR3 loop is CASSLGGARETQYF. CDR3 nucleotides: TGTGCCAGCAGCTTAGGGGGGGCTCGAGAGACCCAGTACTTC. Together with reference TRBV7-3 and TRBJ2-5, the CDR3 gives the full variable domain: GAGVSQTPSNKVTEKGKYVELRCDPISGHTALYWYRQSLGQGPEFLIYFQGTGAADDSGLPNDRFFAVRPEGSVSTLKIQRTERGDSAVYLCASSLGGARETQYFGPGTRLLVL.

V gene TRBV7-2 combines with J gene TRBJ1-5; D gene unclear. V gave up 1 base and J gave up 6 bases, with 7 bases separating them. CDR3 length equals 13 residues. Germline CDR1 and CDR2: SGHTA and FQGNSA. This CDR3 is CASSLEEGQPQHF. DNA of the CDR3: TGTGCCAGCAGCTTAGAGGAAGGTCAGCCCCAGCATTTT.

The CDR3 loop is CASSRGGDETQYF. The CDR3 coding sequence is TGTGCCAGCAGTCGGGGGGGCGATGAGACCCAGTACTTC. The genes are TRBV6-5 and TRBJ2-5; the match to TRBD2 covers 8 bases. Per germline, CDR1 MNHEY and CDR2 SVGAGI. This CDR3 region has 13 residues. The J segment lost 5 bases and the V segment lost 5 bases, leaving 4 bases of the junction unmatched.

The chain uses TRBV11-2 and TRBJ1-2; D remains ambiguous. The CDR3 is 15 residues long. Trimming shortened V by 1 base and J by 2 bases, and 11 bases separated the two germline ends. CDR1 and CDR2 (germline): SGHAT, FQNNGV. The CDR3 DNA reads TGTGCCAGCAGCTTAGCTGTGGGAGGGAACTATGGCTACACCTTC. This translates into CASSLAVGGNYGYTF. Together with reference TRBV11-2 and TRBJ1-2, the CDR3 gives the full variable domain: EAGVAQSPRYKIIEKRQSVAFWCNPISGHATLYWYQQILGQGPKLLIQFQNNGVVDDSQLPKDRFSAERLKGVDSTLKIQPAKLEDSAVYLCASSLAVGGNYGYTFGSGTRLTVV.

The chain recombines TRBV6-2 or TRBV6-3 with TRBJ2-5, with TRBD1 matching 8 bases. This CDR3 is built from 14 residues. CDR1 and CDR2 from the germline V gene are MNHEY and SVGEGT. J was trimmed by 4 bases and V by 0 bases; bases with no gene match: 1. The CDR3 DNA follows: TGTGCCAGCAGTTACTCACAGGGGGGAGAGACCCAGTACTTC. Residues: CASSYSQGGETQYF.

The genes are TRBV7-2 and TRBJ2-5; 10 bases are shared with TRBD1. Germline V lookup: CDR1 SGHTA, CDR2 FQGNSA. This CDR3 region has 14 residues. Germline trimming cut 5 bases from V and 5 bases from J; bases unmatched to any gene: 5. In nucleotides, the CDR3 is TGTGCCAGCAGCCGGGACAGGGGCACGGAGACCCAGTACTTC. Translated, it gives CASSRDRGTETQYF.

The chain joins TRBV12-3 or TRBV12-4 to TRBJ1-3; no clear D. The CDR3 spans 12 residues. Trimming shortened V by 9 bases and J by 5 bases, and 11 bases separated the two germline ends. The CDR3 bases are TGTGCCAGTACAGCTGAGAGAAACACCATATATTTT. It encodes CASTAERNTIYF.

V usage is TRBV10-3 and J usage is TRBJ2-7; a weak D match, TRBD1 (5 bases). CDR1 and CDR2 from the germline V gene are ENHRY and SYGVKD. V was pared by 4 bases and J by 4 bases, with 11 bases between. The CDR3 is 13 residues long. The CDR3: CAISGQGRYEQYF. CDR3 sequence (DNA): TGTGCCATCAGTGGCCAGGGAAGATACGAGCAGTACTTC.

The rearrangement uses TRBV6-2 or TRBV6-3 and TRBJ1-6; no definite D call. The CDR3 is made up of 15 amino acids. CDR1 is MNHEY, CDR2 SVGEGT, per germline. Deletions cut 6 bases from V and 7 bases from J, with 16 bases between. DNA for the CDR3: TGTGCCAGCAGACCTCCTTTGGTGGGGAATTCACCCCTCCACTTT. As protein: CASRPPLVGNSPLHF.

This rearrangement joins TRBV9 to TRBJ2-1; TRBD2 agrees at 14 bases. Germline V gene sequence: CDR1 SGDLS, CDR2 YYNGEE. The CDR3 totals 15 residues. Trimming cost V 4 bases and J 10 bases; bases outside gene matches: 7. The DNA for the CDR3 is TGTGCCAGCAGCATCGGACTAGCGGGGGGCCAAGAGCAGTTCTTC. Translation gives CASSIGLAGGQEQFF.

The chain combines TRBV19 with TRBJ1-1, with D uncertain. Germline V gene sequence: CDR1 LNHDA, CDR2 SQIVND (reference sequence). The length of the CDR3 is 14 residues. Trimming pared 8 bases from V and 0 bases from J, leaving 13 bases between. CDR3 residues: CASRRAGMNTEAFF. DNA of the CDR3: TGTGCCAGTCGTCGGGCCGGTATGAACACTGAAGCTTTCTTT.

Worth noting for this clone: A junction end diverges from the germline sequence, so it may reflect a read error. V and J are TRBV7-7 and TRBJ2-6; D gene ambiguous. The CDR3 extends over 15 amino acids. CDR1 SSHAT and CDR2 FNYEAQ come from the germline V gene (reference sequence). The CDR3 loop is CASSPDNSGANVLTF. The CDR3 bases are TGTGCTAGCAGCCCTGACAACTCTGGGGCCAACGTCCTGACTTTC.

The count of this clone is one. This sequence joins TRBV10-1 and TRBJ2-3; no firm D call. Trimming took off 4 bases at V and 2 bases at J, with 7 bases between the two ends. CDR1 and CDR2 (germline): WNHNN, SYGVQD (reference sequence). CDR3 length: 13 residues. This CDR3 is CASSVTYTDTQYF. The CDR3 coding sequence is TGCGCCAGCAGTGTCACGTACACAGATACGCAGTATTTT.

The chain carries TRBV18 and TRBJ2-1, with D tentatively TRBD1 (5 bases). This CDR3 has 13 residues. From germline, CDR1 is KGHSH and CDR2 LQKENI. Trimming stripped 4 bases from V and 8 bases from J, with 12 bases between. The CDR3 DNA follows: TGTGCCAGCTCACTTGGACAAGAACATGAGCAGTTCTTC. Its protein product is CASSLGQEHEQFF.